The 21 T cell receptor beta chains given below trace back to one sample, sequenced in a study of blood T cell repertoires in COVID-19 (dated by TCRdb to 2018 to 2020). The library was made by the immunoSEQ multiplex PCR assay. TCRdb holds this immuneACCESS table with in-frame rearrangements only. Some clones are missing; in checked studies, unresolved V genes explain under half, and the rest has no known cause. The sample table shows 300,000 to 350,000 clones, and roughly nine tenths are seen once. The ten largest clones represent roughly 2.1% of the sample. Sequencing was carried out using peripheral blood. The receptors stem from a man younger than 30 with active or convalescent COVID-19.

V gene TRBV7-3 combines with J gene TRBJ1-1; D unclear. Trimming took off 5 bases at V and 4 bases at J, with 11 bases between the two ends. This CDR3 is built from 13 residues. Germline V gives CDR1 SGHTA, CDR2 FQGTGA. The CDR3 is CASSPPAGTEAFF. The CDR3 nucleotides are TGTGCCAGCAGCCCTCCCGCGGGCACTGAAGCTTTCTTT.

This sequence joins TRBV19 and TRBJ1-5; D may be TRBD1 (6 bases). The CDR3 covers 16 residues. V shed 11 bases and J shed 4 bases, with 24 bases lying between them. Germline loops: CDR1 LNHDA, CDR2 SQIVND (reference sequence). The CDR3 nucleotides are TGTGCCTCCGCAGGGTCCATCGGGGGGCGGAATCAGCCCCAGCATTTT. Amino acids: CASAGSIGGRNQPQHF.

V and J are TRBV5-6 and TRBJ2-1; D ambiguous. This CDR3 contains 15 residues. Deletions cut 0 bases from V and 4 bases from J, with 11 bases between. The germline V gene has CDR1 SGHDT and CDR2 YYEEEE. The chain's CDR3 is CASSLAIRQYNEQFF. The CDR3 DNA reads TGTGCCAGCAGCTTGGCCATCAGACAATACAATGAGCAGTTCTTC. Full variable domain (missing parts from reference TRBV5-6 and TRBJ2-1): DAGVTQSPTHLIKTRGQQVTLRCSPKSGHDTVSWYQQALGQGPQFIFQYYEEEERQRGNFPDRFSGHQFPNYSSELNVNALLLGDSALYLCASSLAIRQYNEQFFGPGTRLTVL.

The chain has TRBV7-2 and TRBJ1-1; tentative D call: TRBD1 (5 bases). CDR1 SGHTA and CDR2 FQGNSA come from the germline V gene. Between the trimmed V and J ends, which lost 2 bases and 8 bases, there was a span of 12 bases. The CDR3 sequence is 13 residues long. In nucleotides, the CDR3 is TGTGCCAGCAGCTTAAGGGTCAGGGCCGAAGCTTTCTTT. Protein: CASSLRVRAEAFF.

V usage is TRBV28 and J usage is TRBJ2-3, with 9 bases aligning to TRBD2. CDR1 and CDR2 from the germline V gene are MDHEN and SYDVKM. The junction had 6 bases not matched to a gene; V was cut back by 8 bases and J by 3 bases. This CDR3 comprises 14 residues. CDR3 nucleotide sequence: TGTGCCAGCGCCCCTAGCGGGATGACAGATACGCAGTATTTT. This codes for CASAPSGMTDTQYF.

This sequence joins TRBV5-1 and TRBJ2-7, with D possibly being TRBD2 (6 bases). The CDR3 is 13 residues long. V was shortened by 1 base and J by 7 bases, with 12 bases between the two germline ends. Germline values: CDR1 SGHRS, CDR2 YFSETQ. In DNA, the CDR3 is TGCGCCAGCAGCTTGTTGCGGGGAATAGAGCAGTACTTC. Amino acids: CASSLLRGIEQYF. Full variable domain (outside the CDR3, taken from reference TRBV5-1 and TRBJ2-7): KAGVTQTPRYLIKTRGQQVTLSCSPISGHRSVSWYQQTPGQGLQFLFEYFSETQRNKGNFPGRFSGRQFSNSRSEMNVSTLELGDSALYLCASSLLRGIEQYFGPGTRLTVT.

This chain joins TRBV29-1 and TRBJ2-1; D is undetermined. The germline V and J ends were trimmed by 4 bases and 5 bases, with 15 bases remaining between them. CDR1 and CDR2 from the germline V gene are SQVTM and ANQGSEA. CDR3 length: 14 residues. Written as DNA, the CDR3 is TGCAGCGTTGGGGCTCGCGCAAACAACAATGAGCAGTTCTTC. It yields the protein CSVGARANNNEQFF.

The rearrangement links TRBV6-4 to TRBJ2-7, with 10 bases that match TRBD2. The trim removed 2 bases at V and 3 bases at J, leaving 19 bases unmatched. This CDR3 region has 20 residues. Germline loops: CDR1 MRHNA, CDR2 SNTAGT. The CDR3 loop is CASSDPGRSVSGGTLYEQYF. The CDR3 nucleotides read TGTGCCAGCAGTGACCCCGGCCGTAGCGTTAGCGGGGGGACCCTCTACGAGCAGTACTTC.

V usage is TRBV7-2 and J usage is TRBJ2-4; tentatively, D is TRBD1 (6 bases). The CDR3 loop spans 18 amino acids. Trimming removed 1 base at V and 1 base at J, with 17 bases between. Germline lookup yields CDR1 SGHTA and CDR2 FQGNSA. CDR3 in amino acids: CASSLGSSQGEAKNIQYF. In DNA, the CDR3 is TGTGCCAGCAGCTTAGGATCGTCACAGGGAGAGGCCAAAAACATTCAGTACTTC.

The J gene is TRBJ2-3, the V gene TRBV6-5; D gene ambiguous. This CDR3 is 13 amino acids long. V dropped 2 bases and J dropped 7 bases, with 10 bases sitting between them. Germline CDR1 MNHEY, CDR2 SVGAGI. The chain's CDR3 is CASSYATSHTQYF. CDR3 sequence (DNA): TGTGCCAGCAGTTACGCGACATCGCATACGCAGTATTTT.

CDR3 loop: CASSFQGAGSYEQYF. The CDR3 DNA sequence: TGTGCCAGCAGCTTCCAGGGAGCGGGCTCCTACGAGCAGTACTTC. V gene TRBV7-2 combines with J gene TRBJ2-7, with a weak D call TRBD2 (6 bases). This CDR3 comprises 15 residues. Trimming took 3 bases from V and 0 from J, leaving 12 bases between them. Germline-derived CDR1 and CDR2 are SGHTA and FQGNSA.

The chain couples TRBV27 to TRBJ2-2, with 9 bases identical to TRBD2. The V gene's germline CDR1 is MNHEY and CDR2 SMNVEV (reference sequence). This CDR3 is 14 amino acids long. V gave up 3 bases and J gave up 7 bases; unmatched junction bases: 3. In DNA, the CDR3 is TGTGCCAGCAGTTTTGGGACTAGCCACGGGGAGCTGTTTTTT. It yields the protein CASSFGTSHGELFF.

CDR3 region: CASSSGQGSGETQYF. CDR3 DNA sequence: TGTGCCAGCTCATCGGGACAGGGATCGGGGGAGACCCAGTACTTC. This sequence joins TRBV18 and TRBJ2-5; 9 bases are shared with TRBD1. The CDR3 sequence is 15 residues long. Germline CDR1 is KGHSH and CDR2 is LQKENI. The junction had 9 bases not matched to a gene; V was cut back by 5 bases and J by 5 bases.

The chain employs TRBV5-8 and TRBJ1-3; D ambiguous. The germline V and J ends were trimmed by 4 bases and 0 bases, with 17 bases remaining between them. This CDR3 is built from 17 residues. Germline V lookup: CDR1 SGHTS, CDR2 YDEGEE. CDR3 DNA sequence: TGTGCCAGCAGCCGCCTCCGTGACGGACTCTCTGGAAACACCATATATTTT. Its protein product is CASSRLRDGLSGNTIYF.

The count of this clone is one. The chain uses TRBV10-2 and TRBJ2-5, with 13 bases that match TRBD2. The CDR3 totals 15 residues. CDR1 WSHSY and CDR2 SAAADI come from the germline V gene. With 7 bases clipped from V and 2 bases from J, the junction kept 4 bases outside the gene matches. Written as DNA, the CDR3 is TGCGCCAGCAAAGGACTAGCGGGGGTTCAAGAGACCCAGTACTTC. Translated: CASKGLAGVQETQYF.

This clone was recorded once. J is TRBJ1-4 and V is TRBV6-5; 7 positions agree with TRBD1. V lost 2 bases, J lost 8 bases, and 11 bases stayed unmatched. CDR3 length: 16 amino acids. In germline, CDR1 is MNHEY, CDR2 SVGAGI. This CDR3 is CASSYRGQIRREKLFF. CDR3 nucleotide sequence: TGTGCCAGCAGTTACAGGGGACAGATTAGAAGAGAAAAACTGTTTTTT.

The chain joins TRBV4-3 to TRBJ2-7; 8 positions agree with TRBD1. The CDR3 contains 16 residues. Germline V gene data show CDR1 as LGHNA and CDR2 as YSLEER. The V gene end was trimmed by 1 base and the J gene end by 6 bases; junction bases not matched to a gene: 11. The CDR3 bases are TGCGCCAGCAGCCAAGCCCCCCCAGTGGACAGGGTCGAGCAGTACTTC. Translating gives CASSQAPPVDRVEQYF.

For the CDR3, the DNA is TGTGCCACCAGTGAAGGCAGGGATCAGCCCCAGCATTTT. Translating gives CATSEGRDQPQHF. V gene TRBV24-1 combines with J gene TRBJ1-5; tentative D call: TRBD1 (5 bases). Germline loops: CDR1 KGHDR, CDR2 SFDVKD. The CDR3 runs to 13 residues. V was cut by 4 bases and J by 5 bases, with 8 bases left in between.

The CDR3 nucleotides are TGTGCCAGCAGCCCCCTCATTGGGGGGGGCCGCACTGAAGCTTTCTTT. It specifies CASSPLIGGGRTEAFF. The J gene is TRBJ1-1, the V gene TRBV11-1; a weak D match, TRBD1 (6 bases). Trimming removed 5 bases from V and 4 bases from J, with 20 bases in between. The germline CDR1 and CDR2 sequences are SGHAT and FQDESV (reference sequence). The CDR3 covers 16 residues.

The chain uses TRBV18 and TRBJ2-1, with 7 nucleotides matching TRBD2. Germline CDR1 reads KGHSH; CDR2 reads LQKENI. V was clipped by 3 bases and J by 4 bases; unmatched bases: 6. This CDR3 contains 15 residues. CDR3 DNA: TGTGCCAGCTCACCTGCGGGAGCGTTATACAATGAGCAGTTCTTC. Translating it yields CASSPAGALYNEQFF. The complete variable domain, with remaining parts taken from reference TRBV18 and TRBJ2-1, reads NAGVMQNPRHLVRRRGQEARLRCSPMKGHSHVYWYRQLPEEGLKFMVYLQKENIIDESGMPKERFSAEFPKEGPSILRIQQVVRGDSAAYFCASSPAGALYNEQFFGPGTRLTVL.

The chain joins TRBV6-2 or TRBV6-3 to TRBJ1-2; 9 nucleotides align to TRBD1. The V segment lost 2 bases and the J segment 5 bases; nucleotides outside the gene matches: 0. The CDR3 runs 13 residues. Germline CDR1 MNHEY, CDR2 SVGEGT. The CDR3 nucleotides read TGTGCCAGCAGTTACGACAGGGGGTATGGCTACACCTTC. Translated: CASSYDRGYGYTF.